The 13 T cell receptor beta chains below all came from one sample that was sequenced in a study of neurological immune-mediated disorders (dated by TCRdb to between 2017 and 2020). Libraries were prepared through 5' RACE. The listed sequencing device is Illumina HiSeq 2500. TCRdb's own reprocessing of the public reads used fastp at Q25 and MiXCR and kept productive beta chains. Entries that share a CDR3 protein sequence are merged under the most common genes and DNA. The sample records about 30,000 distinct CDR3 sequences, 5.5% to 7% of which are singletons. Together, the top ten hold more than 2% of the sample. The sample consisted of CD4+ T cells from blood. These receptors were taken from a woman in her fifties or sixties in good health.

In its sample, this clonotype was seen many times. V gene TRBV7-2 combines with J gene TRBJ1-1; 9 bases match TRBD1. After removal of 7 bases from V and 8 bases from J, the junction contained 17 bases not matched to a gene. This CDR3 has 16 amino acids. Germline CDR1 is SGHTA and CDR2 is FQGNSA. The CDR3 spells CASNTAPGTGKKEAFF. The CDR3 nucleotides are TGTGCCAGCAACACGGCCCCCGGGACAGGGAAAAAGGAAGCTTTCTTT.

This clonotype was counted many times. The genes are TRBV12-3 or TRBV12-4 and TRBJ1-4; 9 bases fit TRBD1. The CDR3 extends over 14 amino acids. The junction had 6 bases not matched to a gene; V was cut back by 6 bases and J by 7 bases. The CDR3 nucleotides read TGTGCCAGCAGCTCCGGGACAGGGCTTGAAAAACTGTTTTTT. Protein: CASSSGTGLEKLFF.

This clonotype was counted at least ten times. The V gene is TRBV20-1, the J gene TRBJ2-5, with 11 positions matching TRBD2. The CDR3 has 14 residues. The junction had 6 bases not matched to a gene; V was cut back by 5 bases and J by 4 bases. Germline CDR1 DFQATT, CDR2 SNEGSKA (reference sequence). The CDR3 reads CSASTSGRRETQYF. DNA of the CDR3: TGCAGTGCTTCAACTAGCGGGAGACGAGAGACCCAGTACTTC.

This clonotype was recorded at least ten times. The CDR3 sequence is CASSQLGTGAYEQYF. CDR3 nucleotide sequence: TGCGCCAGCAGCCAACTCGGGACAGGGGCCTACGAGCAGTACTTC. The chain carries TRBV4-1 and TRBJ2-7; the match to TRBD1 covers 10 bases. Germline values: CDR1 MGHRA, CDR2 YSYEKL. The V and J ends lost 2 bases and 2 bases, in that order; junction bases with no gene match: 3. The CDR3 extends over 15 amino acids.

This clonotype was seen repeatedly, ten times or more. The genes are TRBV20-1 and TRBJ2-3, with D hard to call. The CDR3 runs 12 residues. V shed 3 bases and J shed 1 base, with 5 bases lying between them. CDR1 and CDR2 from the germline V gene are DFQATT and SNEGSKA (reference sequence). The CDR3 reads CSASRGTDTQYF. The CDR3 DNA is TGCAGTGCTAGTCGCGGCACAGATACGCAGTATTTT.

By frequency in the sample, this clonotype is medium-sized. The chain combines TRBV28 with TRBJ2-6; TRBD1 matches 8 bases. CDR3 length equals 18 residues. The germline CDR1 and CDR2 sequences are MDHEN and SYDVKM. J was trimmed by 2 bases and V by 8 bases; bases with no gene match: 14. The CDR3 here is CASGRIGQGSPGANVLTF. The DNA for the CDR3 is TGTGCCAGCGGGCGCATAGGACAGGGAAGTCCTGGGGCCAACGTCCTGACTTTC.

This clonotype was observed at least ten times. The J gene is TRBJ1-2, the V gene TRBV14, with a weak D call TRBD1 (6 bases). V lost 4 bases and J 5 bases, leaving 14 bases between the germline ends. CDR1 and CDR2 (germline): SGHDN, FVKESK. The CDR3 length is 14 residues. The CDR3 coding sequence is TGTGCCAGCAGCCGCACCGGGGGCGCTTATGGCTACACCTTC. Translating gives CASSRTGGAYGYTF.

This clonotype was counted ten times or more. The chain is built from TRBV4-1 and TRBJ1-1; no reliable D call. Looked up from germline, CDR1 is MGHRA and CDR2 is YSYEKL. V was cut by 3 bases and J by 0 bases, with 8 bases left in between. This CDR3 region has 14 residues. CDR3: CASSHRQLNTEAFF. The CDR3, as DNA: TGCGCCAGCAGCCATAGGCAGTTGAACACTGAAGCTTTCTTT.

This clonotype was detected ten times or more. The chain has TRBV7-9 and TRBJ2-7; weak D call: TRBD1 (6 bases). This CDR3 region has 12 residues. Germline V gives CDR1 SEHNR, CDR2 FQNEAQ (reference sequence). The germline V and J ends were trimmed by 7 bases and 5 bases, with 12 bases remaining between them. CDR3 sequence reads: CASTGQKNEQYF. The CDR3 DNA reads TGTGCCAGCACCGGACAGAAGAACGAGCAGTACTTC.

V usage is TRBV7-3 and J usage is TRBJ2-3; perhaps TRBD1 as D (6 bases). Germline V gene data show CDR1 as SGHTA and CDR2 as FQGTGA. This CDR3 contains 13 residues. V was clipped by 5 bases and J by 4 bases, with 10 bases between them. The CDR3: CASSPAGADTQYF. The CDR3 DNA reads TGTGCCAGCAGCCCCGCAGGGGCAGATACGCAGTATTTT. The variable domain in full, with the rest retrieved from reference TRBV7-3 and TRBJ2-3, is GAGVSQTPSNKVTEKGKYVELRCDPISGHTALYWYRQSLGQGPEFLIYFQGTGAADDSGLPNDRFFAVRPEGSVSTLKIQRTERGDSAVYLCASSPAGADTQYFGPGTRLTVL.

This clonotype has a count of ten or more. The CDR3 DNA follows: TGTGCCAGCAGCTTGGATTGGTCAAACTACAATGAGCAGTTCTTC. As protein: CASSLDWSNYNEQFF. The chain recombines TRBV5-6 with TRBJ2-1; D remains unclear. Trimming stripped 0 bases from V and 3 bases from J, with 10 bases between. This CDR3 spans 15 amino acids. Germline values: CDR1 SGHDT, CDR2 YYEEEE.

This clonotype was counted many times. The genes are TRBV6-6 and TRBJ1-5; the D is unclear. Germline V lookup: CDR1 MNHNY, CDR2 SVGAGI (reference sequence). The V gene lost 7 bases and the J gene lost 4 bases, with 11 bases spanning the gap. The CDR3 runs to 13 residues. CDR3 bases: TGTGCCAGCACTCCGACGGGGAATCAGCCCCAGCATTTT. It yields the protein CASTPTGNQPQHF.

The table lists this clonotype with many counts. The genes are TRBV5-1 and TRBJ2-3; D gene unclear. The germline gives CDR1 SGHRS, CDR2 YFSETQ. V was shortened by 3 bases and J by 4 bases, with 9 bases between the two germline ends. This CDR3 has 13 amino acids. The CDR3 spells CASSSSGPDTQYF. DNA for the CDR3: TGCGCCAGCAGCTCATCTGGTCCAGATACGCAGTATTTT.